These 4 T cell receptor beta chains originate from one sample sequenced in a study of T cell responses to AZD1222 COVID-19 vaccine (dated by TCRdb to the early 2020s). In light of the paper, this sample's time point label describes: about 28 days (+/-7) after the second vaccine dose. Libraries were made using the immunoSEQ multiplex PCR assay. Drawn from immuneACCESS, this table holds only the in-frame rearrangements with V and J called that TCRdb kept. Clones are partly lost; checked studies trace under half to an unresolved V gene and leave the rest unexplained. The sample profile shows 130,000 to 150,000 clones; roughly 86% of them were found once. Jointly, the top ten make up less than 6% of the sample. The specimen comprised peripheral blood, sampled 28 days after the second AZD1222 dose. These receptors originate from an adult who received the AZD1222 COVID-19 vaccine.

This clone turned up a few times. The chain carries TRBV2 and TRBJ2-2; the match to TRBD2 covers 10 bases. CDR3 size: 12 residues. With V trimmed by 6 bases and J by 16 bases, 8 bases remained unmatched. Germline assignment: CDR1 SNHLY and CDR2 FYNNEI. The CDR3 spells CASRLAGAPGFF. The CDR3 nucleotides are TGTGCCAGCAGGCTAGCGGGGGCCCCGGGGTTTTTT.

Turning to this clone: The sample contains more than one DNA sequence encoding this CDR3. This chain links TRBV2 with TRBJ1-1; D is possibly TRBD1 (5 bases). Trimming stripped 2 bases from V and 1 base from J, with 11 bases between. CDR1 SNHLY and CDR2 FYNNEI come from the germline V gene. This CDR3 comprises 15 residues. The CDR3 DNA is TGTGCCAGCAGTGAAAGGGCAGGGAGGAACACTGAAGCTTTCTTT. Protein product: CASSERAGRNTEAFF.

J is TRBJ1-1 and V is TRBV6-5, with D perhaps TRBD1 (6 bases). Germline CDR1 and CDR2: MNHEY and SVGAGI. This CDR3 is built from 15 residues. V lost 0 bases to trimming and J lost 4 bases, with 12 bases between them. The CDR3 loop is CASSYSGRGITEAFF. The CDR3 bases are TGTGCCAGCAGTTACTCGGGGAGGGGGATCACTGAAGCTTTCTTT.

The genes are TRBV27 and TRBJ1-2, with D possibly being TRBD1 (5 bases). Trimming took off 0 bases at V and 7 bases at J, with 9 bases between the two ends. The CDR3 length is 13 residues. Germline V gene sequence: CDR1 MNHEY, CDR2 SMNVEV (reference sequence). The DNA of the CDR3 is TGTGCCAGCAGTTTATCAGGGGCGGGTGGCTACACCTTC. Its translation is CASSLSGAGGYTF.